This entry lists 30 T cell receptor beta chains sequenced from one sample in a study of cytomegalovirus exposure and HLA in healthy donors. This PCR relied on a set of 60 Vbeta primers and 13 Jbeta primers. TCRdb's copy holds only in-frame clones and misses some; the assay was immunoSEQ multiplex PCR. The sample yields about 130,000 clones, 17% seen once. Sequencing was performed on PBMCs. These receptors came from a female donor in good health and CMV-seropositive.

In nucleotides, the CDR3 is TGCGCCAGCAGAGGGCGGGAGGGGAACACCGGGGAGCTGTTTTTT. Translated: CASRGREGNTGELFF. The chain couples TRBV10-1 to TRBJ2-2; 9 nucleotides match TRBD2. This CDR3 spans 15 amino acids. From germline, CDR1 is WNHNN and CDR2 SYGVQD (reference sequence). V lost 6 bases, J lost 1 base, and 3 bases stayed unmatched.

This clone was found a few times. V gene TRBV28 combines with J gene TRBJ1-2; 7 bases agree with TRBD1. The CDR3 sequence is 14 residues long. The germline CDR1 and CDR2 sequences are MDHEN and SYDVKM. The junction had 4 bases not matched to a gene; V was cut back by 4 bases and J by 2 bases. CDR3 coding DNA: TGTGCCAGCAGTTCCGGACAGGACAACTATGGCTACACCTTC. Its translation: CASSSGQDNYGYTF.

This clone has just a few counts. This rearrangement joins TRBV9 to TRBJ2-3, with D possibly TRBD1 on 5 matching bases. CDR1 and CDR2 from the germline V gene are SGDLS and YYNGEE. This CDR3 contains 16 residues. The V and J ends lost 0 bases and 1 base respectively, with 12 bases between them. CDR3 DNA: TGTGCCAGCAGCGTAGTTCAGGGATTGGGCACAGATACGCAGTATTTT. This translates into CASSVVQGLGTDTQYF.

This clone was recorded a few times. The chain uses TRBV5-5 and TRBJ1-1, with D possibly matching TRBD1 (5 bases). Trimming cost V 2 bases and J 13 bases, with 18 bases left between them. The germline gives CDR1 SGHKS, CDR2 YYEKEE (reference sequence). The CDR3 is made up of 13 amino acids. CDR3 sequence: CASSFSSFSGGFF. DNA for the CDR3: TGTGCCAGCAGCTTCTCAAGTTTCAGCGGGGGTTTCTTT.

This clone appeared a few times. The genes are TRBV4-1 and TRBJ2-5, with D possibly being TRBD1 (5 bases). The V gene lost 0 bases and the J gene lost 2 bases, with 16 bases spanning the gap. The CDR3 loop spans 17 amino acids. Germline assignment: CDR1 MGHRA and CDR2 YSYEKL. The CDR3: CASSQDPTGGVQETQYF. The DNA of the CDR3 is TGCGCCAGCAGCCAAGATCCCACAGGTGGAGTACAAGAGACCCAGTACTTC.

V usage is TRBV18 and J usage is TRBJ1-4; unclear D gene. V shed 6 bases and J shed 3 bases, with 11 bases lying between them. The CDR3 extends over 14 amino acids. CDR1 and CDR2 from the germline V gene are KGHSH and LQKENI. The CDR3 nucleotides read TGTGCCAGCTCTCACAGATCTGCTAATGAAAAACTGTTTTTT. Encoded protein: CASSHRSANEKLFF.

This clone was picked up a small number of times. This chain connects TRBV9 to TRBJ1-3, with a tentative D call TRBD1 (6 bases). Deletions cut 6 bases from V and 0 bases from J, with 13 bases between. The CDR3 is 15 amino acids. Germline V gives CDR1 SGDLS, CDR2 YYNGEE. The CDR3 sequence: CASTSDSLSGNTIYF. In DNA, the CDR3 is TGTGCCAGCACCTCGGACAGCCTCTCTGGAAACACCATATATTTT. Full variable domain (remainder filled in from reference TRBV9 and TRBJ1-3): DSGVTQTPKHLITATGQRVTLRCSPRSGDLSVYWYQQSLDQGLQFLIQYYNGEERAKGNILERFSAQQFPDLHSELNLSSLELGDSALYFCASTSDSLSGNTIYFGEGSWLTVV.

The chain uses TRBV28 and TRBJ1-2; 7 bases are shared with TRBD1. The CDR3 spans 15 residues. CDR1 MDHEN and CDR2 SYDVKM come from the germline V gene. With 4 bases clipped from V and 10 bases from J, the junction kept 15 bases outside the gene matches. The chain's CDR3 is CASSSSGTATYHYTF. The CDR3 DNA reads TGTGCCAGCAGTTCCTCCGGGACAGCCACCTACCACTACACCTTC.

This clone was observed a few times. This rearrangement joins TRBV2 to TRBJ2-4, with D maybe TRBD2 (6 bases). This CDR3 region has 16 residues. Germline V gene sequence: CDR1 SNHLY, CDR2 FYNNEI. V was shortened by 5 bases and J by 3 bases, with 17 bases between the two germline ends. The chain's CDR3 is CASSLHEGLIKNIQYF. The DNA for the CDR3 is TGTGCCAGCAGTCTACACGAAGGACTAATCAAAAACATTCAGTACTTC.

This clone came up a few times. The chain couples TRBV6-5 to TRBJ1-2, with unresolved D. The V end was cut by 2 bases, the J end by 7 bases, with 11 bases between. The CDR3 sequence is 13 residues long. The germline CDR1 and CDR2 sequences are MNHEY and SVGAGI. CDR3 nucleotides: TGTGCCAGCAGTTACCCGGGGTCTGGTGGCTACACCTTC. It codes for CASSYPGSGGYTF.

This clone was seen a handful of times. V usage is TRBV15 and J usage is TRBJ2-3, with D possibly being TRBD1 (6 bases). This CDR3 is built from 14 residues. Germline V lookup: CDR1 LNHNV, CDR2 YYDKDF (reference sequence). Trimming removed 5 bases from V and 6 bases from J, with 15 bases in between. The chain's CDR3 is CATSGQGRSDTQYF. The CDR3 DNA follows: TGTGCCACCAGCGGGCAGGGGCGTTCGGATACGCAGTATTTT. The complete variable domain, with remaining parts taken from reference TRBV15 and TRBJ2-3, reads DAMVIQNPRYQVTQFGKPVTLSCSQTLNHNVMYWYQQKSSQAPKLLFHYYDKDFNNEADTPDNFQSRRPNTSFCFLDIRSPGLGDTAMYLCATSGQGRSDTQYFGPGTRLTVL.

This clone was seen a few times. V gene TRBV6-1 combines with J gene TRBJ1-1; D uncertain. Germline lookup yields CDR1 MNHNS and CDR2 SASEGT. This CDR3 comprises 13 residues. V was cut by 4 bases and J by 1 base, with 7 bases left in between. The CDR3 DNA reads TGTGCCAGCAGTGGCCTAGGGAACACTGAAGCTTTCTTT. Translation gives CASSGLGNTEAFF.

The chain combines TRBV4-2 with TRBJ2-7; 7 bases line up with TRBD1. The ends lost 3 bases at V and 1 base at J; junction bases unmatched: 6. CDR1 is LGHNA and CDR2 is YNFKEQ in the germline V gene. The CDR3 spans 15 residues. In DNA form, the CDR3 reads TGTGCCAGCAGCCACCTCCGGGACAGTTCCTACGAGCAGTACTTC. Translation gives CASSHLRDSSYEQYF.

Only a few counts were recorded for this clone. V is TRBV9 and J is TRBJ2-7; possible D gene TRBD1, 5 bases. The CDR3 loop spans 14 amino acids. CDR1 SGDLS and CDR2 YYNGEE come from the germline V gene. V lost 0 bases to trimming and J lost 6 bases, with 13 bases between them. As DNA, the CDR3 is TGTGCCAGCAGCGTAGCTATGGGGCCGGGCGAGCAGTACTTC. Translating it yields CASSVAMGPGEQYF.

This clone was counted only a few times. This CDR3 is CASSQDGGARSYEQYF. DNA for the CDR3: TGCGCCAGCAGCCAAGATGGGGGGGCACGATCCTACGAGCAGTACTTC. V is TRBV4-1 and J is TRBJ2-7; D is perhaps TRBD2 (7 bases). Germline loops: CDR1 MGHRA, CDR2 YSYEKL. This CDR3 has 16 amino acids. Deletions cut 0 bases from V and 1 base from J, with 13 bases between.

This sequence joins TRBV4-2 and TRBJ2-1; 8 positions match TRBD2. Trimming cost V 0 bases and J 7 bases; bases outside gene matches: 8. The CDR3 runs 16 residues. Germline values: CDR1 LGHNA, CDR2 YNFKEQ. The CDR3 DNA reads as TGTGCCAGCAGCCAAGATCGAGCGGGAGAAGAGAATGAGCAGTTCTTC. It yields the protein CASSQDRAGEENEQFF.

The sample holds a few counts of this clone. This sequence joins TRBV6-5 and TRBJ1-2, with D possibly TRBD1 on 5 matching bases. This CDR3 is 13 amino acids long. Per germline, CDR1 MNHEY and CDR2 SVGAGI. V lost 2 bases and J 5 bases, leaving 9 bases between the germline ends. In nucleotides, the CDR3 is TGTGCCAGCAGTTACAGGGGTTGGTATGGCTACACCTTC. Its translation: CASSYRGWYGYTF.

This rearrangement joins TRBV7-2 to TRBJ2-1; D not certain. Trimming took off 5 bases at V and 16 bases at J, with 15 bases between the two ends. The CDR3 sequence is 11 residues long. CDR1 SGHTA and CDR2 FQGNSA come from the germline V gene. CDR3 DNA: TGTGCCAGCAGCCTATCCCCCCCGGGTTTCTTC. Protein product: CASSLSPPGFF.

The chain links TRBV6-6 to TRBJ2-3; D gene unclear. CDR3 size: 12 residues. V was cut by 8 bases and J by 4 bases, with 10 bases left in between. CDR1 is MNHNY, CDR2 SVGAGI, per germline (reference sequence). CDR3 in DNA: TGTGCCAGCCAGACTGCCTCAGATACGCAGTATTTT. This sequence encodes CASQTASDTQYF.

About this clone: The sample has other DNA sequences that encode this CDR3 too. V usage is TRBV30 and J usage is TRBJ1-2; 8 positions agree with TRBD1. The CDR3 is 16 amino acids. V trimming: 4 bases; J trimming: 4 bases; junction bases outside the gene matches: 14. Germline CDR1 GTSNPN, CDR2 SVGIG (reference sequence). CDR3 nucleotides: TGTGCCTGGAATGTTAGGGGGACAGGACAGTTCTATGGCTACACCTTC. Translating it yields CAWNVRGTGQFYGYTF.

This clone was detected only a few times. The rearrangement links TRBV5-1 to TRBJ1-1; TRBD1 might be the D (5 bases). Germline V gene data show CDR1 as SGHRS and CDR2 as YFSETQ. Deletions cut 3 bases from V and 9 bases from J, with 15 bases between. The CDR3 consists of 13 residues. CDR3 bases: TGCGCCAGCAGCTCCGGGCCCGGGACTCAAGCTTTCTTT. Protein: CASSSGPGTQAFF.

This clone has a single count. The chain has TRBV5-4 and TRBJ1-6; D perhaps matches TRBD1 (6 bases). CDR3 length: 15 amino acids. Germline values: CDR1 SGHNT, CDR2 YYREEE (reference sequence). The V and J ends lost 4 bases and 11 bases respectively, with 19 bases between them. The CDR3 sequence is CASSPQRQETTPLHF. DNA of the CDR3: TGTGCCAGCAGCCCCCAGCGACAGGAGACAACACCCCTCCACTTT.

The sample holds a few counts of this clone. J is TRBJ1-4 and V is TRBV14, with 7 bases fitting TRBD1. The V gene end was trimmed by 4 bases and the J gene end by 8 bases; junction bases not matched to a gene: 4. The CDR3 loop spans 13 amino acids. Germline CDR1 is SGHDN and CDR2 is FVKESK. DNA of the CDR3: TGTGCCAGCAGCCCCAAGGGACAGGAAAAACTGTTTTTT. Protein product: CASSPKGQEKLFF. Using reference TRBV14 and TRBJ1-4 for the parts outside the CDR3, the full variable domain is EAGVTQFPSHSVIEKGQTVTLRCDPISGHDNLYWYRRVMGKEIKFLLHFVKESKQDESGMPNNRFLAERTGGTYSTLKVQPAELEDSGVYFCASSPKGQEKLFFGSGTQLSVL.

About this clone itself: The sample carries other DNA sequences with the same CDR3. The CDR3 is CASSQDRATDTQYF. The CDR3 nucleotides are TGCGCCAGCAGTCAGGACAGGGCTACAGATACGCAGTATTTT. This chain uses TRBV5-1 with TRBJ2-3; 8 bases are a match to TRBD1. From germline, CDR1 is SGHRS and CDR2 YFSETQ. J gave up 3 bases and V 5 bases, and 5 bases lay outside the gene matches. The CDR3 covers 14 residues. The whole variable domain, filled in from reference TRBV5-1 and TRBJ2-3, reads KAGVTQTPRYLIKTRGQQVTLSCSPISGHRSVSWYQQTPGQGLQFLFEYFSETQRNKGNFPGRFSGRQFSNSRSEMNVSTLELGDSALYLCASSQDRATDTQYFGPGTRLTVL.

This chain joins TRBV5-1 and TRBJ2-1, with D possibly matching TRBD1 (5 bases). CDR3 size: 14 residues. V shed 3 bases and J shed 8 bases, with 15 bases lying between them. Per germline, CDR1 SGHRS and CDR2 YFSETQ. CDR3 sequence: CASSWRPGPDEQFF. CDR3 nucleotide sequence: TGCGCCAGCAGCTGGCGGCCAGGGCCGGATGAGCAGTTCTTC.

The chain links TRBV19 to TRBJ2-1; maybe TRBD2 (6 bases). This CDR3 region has 14 residues. With 4 bases removed from V and 7 bases from J, the gap between germline ends came to 14 bases. The germline gives CDR1 LNHDA, CDR2 SQIVND (reference sequence). The CDR3 bases are TGTGCCAGTAGTACGGAGGGGTATGGGAATGAGCAGTTCTTC. The encoded protein is CASSTEGYGNEQFF.

The CDR3 region has the DNA TGCGCCAGCAGCTTAGGGGGTGACACAGATACGCAGTATTTT. Translated: CASSLGGDTDTQYF. The J gene is TRBJ2-3, the V gene TRBV10-1; tentatively, D is TRBD1 (6 bases). CDR1 is WNHNN, CDR2 SYGVQD, per germline (reference sequence). Trimming cost V 6 bases and J 2 bases, with 12 bases left between them. There are 14 residues in the CDR3.

This chain uses TRBV19 with TRBJ2-7; TRBD2 aligns across 7 bases. V lost 7 bases to trimming and J lost 5 bases; unmatched junction nucleotides: 11. CDR3 length: 14 residues. Germline V lookup: CDR1 LNHDA, CDR2 SQIVND (reference sequence). The CDR3 sequence is CASNKKAGRDEQYF. The CDR3 DNA reads as TGTGCCAGTAACAAGAAGGCAGGGAGGGACGAGCAGTACTTC. Full variable domain (rest looked up from reference TRBV19 and TRBJ2-7): DGGITQSPKYLFRKEGQNVTLSCEQNLNHDAMYWYRQDPGQGLRLIYYSQIVNDFQKGDIAEGYSVSREKKESFPLTVTSAQKNPTAFYLCASNKKAGRDEQYFGPGTRLTVT.

This clone was seen a handful of times. The J gene is TRBJ1-1, the V gene TRBV7-2; D is perhaps TRBD1 (5 bases). The CDR3 extends over 13 amino acids. Germline V gives CDR1 SGHTA, CDR2 FQGNSA. Trimming stripped 4 bases from V and 3 bases from J, with 9 bases between. Here the CDR3 DNA reads TGTGCCAGCAGCTCCGACAGAGACACTGAAGCTTTCTTT. It encodes CASSSDRDTEAFF. Combining the CDR3 with reference TRBV7-2 and TRBJ1-1 gives the whole variable domain GAGVSQSPSNKVTEKGKDVELRCDPISGHTALYWYRQSLGQGLEFLIYFQGNSAPDKSGLPSDRFSAERTGGSVSTLTIQRTQQEDSAVYLCASSSDRDTEAFFGQGTRLTVV.

The rearrangement links TRBV6-5 to TRBJ2-1; possible D gene TRBD2, 6 bases. Germline CDR1 MNHEY, CDR2 SVGAGI. This CDR3 comprises 13 residues. Trimming took 8 bases from V and 5 from J, leaving 13 bases between them. Here the CDR3 DNA reads TGTGCCAGCTCGGGGGTTCCTCACAATGAGCAGTTCTTC. The encoded protein is CASSGVPHNEQFF.